What follows describes a single TCR beta chain. This sample stems from a study of blood T cell repertoires in COVID-19. Looking at the study overall: Italy, Spain and the United States were the sources of the convalescent and acute COVID-19 samples. Sample material is recorded as cDNA or gDNA derived from T cells, B-cell-depleted T cells, or PBMCs.

This CDR3 region has 17 residues. Trimming took 3 bases from V and 3 from J, leaving 19 bases between them. Looked up from germline, CDR1 is SGHKS and CDR2 is YYEKEE (reference sequence). Per the study methods: Amplification of reference gene primers was used by the study to estimate nucleated cell counts. The method was immunoSEQ multiplex PCR; TCRdb's version includes in-frame clones alone and lacks a portion of them. V and J calls and clone size follow that table, whereas D and trimming were derived from the DNA. The sample has 250,000 to 300,000 clones, approximately 87% seen once. The sample comprised peripheral blood. The TCR was taken from a man aged 55 to 70 who had recovered from COVID-19. The chain has TRBV5-5 and TRBJ2-1; weak D call: TRBD1 (6 bases). In DNA, the CDR3 is TGTGCCAGCAGCTCCGAACACCGGGGACAAAACTACAATGAGCAGTTCTTC. Residues: CASSSEHRGQNYNEQFF.